This T cell receptor beta chain came from a study of blood T cell repertoires in COVID-19. Overall study context: Acute and convalescent COVID-19 samples came from the United States, Italy and Spain. Nucleic acid was either cDNA or gDNA, and it came from T cells, B-cell-depleted T cells, or PBMCs.

Clones were read by immunoSEQ multiplex PCR, and TCRdb kept only the in-frame ones, dropping some. Among about 140,000 clones listed, over 60% were seen once. This clone appeared a few times. Trimming removed 5 bases from V and 5 bases from J; junction bases left unmatched: 8. Germline CDR1 SGHTA, CDR2 FQGNSA. The CDR3 length is 14 residues. Sequenced input: peripheral blood. The chain recombines TRBV7-2 with TRBJ2-7; 8 positions agree with TRBD1. This receptor was identified in a woman in her forties or fifties with active or convalescent COVID-19. CDR3 sequence reads: CASSPRTGNHEQYF. Here the CDR3 DNA reads TGTGCCAGCAGCCCCCGGACAGGGAACCACGAGCAGTACTTC.